This T cell receptor (beta chain) stems from a study of T cell repertoires in cytomegalovirus infection. The CDR3 has 14 amino acids. Germline values: CDR1 SGHRS, CDR2 YFSETQ. Between the trimmed V and J ends, which lost 3 bases and 4 bases, there was a span of 13 bases. A word on this clonotype: What it binds is unknown.

Study-wide points: Frequencies of public TCR beta families were cumulated, and this identified carriers of CMV plus the relevant HLA. The ex vivo response showed dominance by HLA-C-restricted CMV-specific TCR beta clonotypes.

TCRdb reprocessed the reads with MiXCR, giving one entry per CDR3 protein. Counted here are around 900,000 distinct CDR3 sequences, roughly 30% occurring once; the ten biggest clones make up under 15%. This TCR came from a human donor in good health (CMV status not recorded). Some clones in this sample may be carry-over from other donors' samples. The sequenced sample was cultured CD8+ T cells from PBMCs, obtained from culture after CMV antigen stimulation. The chain employs TRBV5-1 and TRBJ1-2; D may be TRBD1 (5 bases). CDR3 protein: CASSYGTLGYGYTF. The CDR3 nucleotides are TGCGCCAGCAGCTACGGGACGCTCGGCTATGGCTACACCTTC.